This T cell receptor beta chain was obtained from a study of shared clonotypes between healthy human individuals. Overall study findings and caveats: Sorted-subset sequencing, rarefaction showed, was incomplete despite large depth. Sequencing depth was a factor that was expected to affect clonotype sharing among donors. Naive subsets generally had larger estimated richness than memory subsets.

J gave up 0 bases and V 3 bases, and 3 bases lay outside the gene matches. CDR3 length: 15 amino acids. Germline CDR1 KGHSH, CDR2 LQKENI. A remark on this clone: Its target is not known. The same CDR3 can be traced to other DNA sequences in this sample.

This table comes from immunoSEQ multiplex PCR, and its TCRdb copy is limited to in-frame clones, with some not included. This sample has 2 million to 2.5 million clones, with approximately 93% found just once. Sequenced: naive CD4+ T cells from PBMCs. The subset here: CD45RA+ positively selected. The sequence was collected from a man aged 18 to 29 in good health. Some clones in this sample may be carry-over from other donors' samples. The chain couples TRBV18 to TRBJ2-7; TRBD1 agrees at 9 bases. This CDR3 reads CASSPGQGSSYEQYF. As DNA, the CDR3 is TGTGCCAGCTCACCGGGACAGGGAAGCTCCTACGAGCAGTACTTC.